Listed below are T cell receptor beta chains from one sample, sequenced in a study of CD8+ T cells in alopecia areata. The data were produced by immunoSEQ multiplex PCR, yet TCRdb's version contains in-frame clones alone and is incomplete. The sample holds approximately 150,000 clones, over 80% seen once. The sequences come from CD8+ T cells sorted from blood, collected at week 0. All receptors come from a human donor with alopecia areata. Each CDR3 is given with its conserved first and last residue. D genes are given only for firm matches. Where a row states a size, it is once, few, many or the class of an expanded clone; other rows omit it.

d_call	v_call	j_call	clone_size	cdr3_aa	cdr3_nt
.	TRBV30	TRBJ1-2	.	CAWSVHAGYDYGYTF	TGTGCCTGGAGTGTACATGCAGGCTACGACTATGGCTACACCTTC
.	TRBV5-6	TRBJ2-1	.	CASTLGGGGPNEQFF	TGTGCCAGCACCCTTGGGGGAGGAGGGCCTAATGAGCAGTTCTTC
TRBD1	TRBV5-6	TRBJ2-7	.	CASSWGQQYEQYF	TGTGCCAGCAGCTGGGGACAGCAGTACGAGCAGTACTTC
TRBD2	TRBV9	TRBJ2-1	.	CASSVEREGRNEQFF	TGTGCCAGCAGCGTAGAGCGGGAGGGCCGCAATGAGCAGTTCTTC
.	TRBV9	TRBJ2-7	.	CASSENRVAGSYEQYF	TGTGCCAGCAGCGAAAACAGGGTGGCGGGCTCCTACGAGCAGTACTTC
TRBD2	TRBV2	TRBJ2-1	.	CASSEGLAGYNDNEQFF	TGTGCCAGCAGTGAAGGCCTAGCGGGATATAATGACAATGAGCAGTTCTTC
.	TRBV29-1	TRBJ2-7	once	CSVLADRLYEQYF	TGCAGCGTTCTCGCCGACAGGCTCTACGAGCAGTACTTC
TRBD1	TRBV4-1	TRBJ2-2	.	CASSISAGTGGVFVYTGELFF	TGCGCCAGCAGCATATCAGCCGGGACAGGGGGCGTTTTCGTCTACACCGGGGAGCTGTTTTTT
.	TRBV14	TRBJ1-1	.	CASSPWGVIDTEAFF	TGTGCCAGCAGCCCCTGGGGGGTTATAGACACTGAAGCTTTCTTT
.	TRBV14	TRBJ2-1	.	CASSQDVEQFF	TGTGCCAGCAGCCAAGACGTGGAGCAGTTCTTC
TRBD2	TRBV14	TRBJ2-7	once	CASSHAGDPLYEQYF	TGTGCCAGCAGCCACGCGGGGGATCCTCTCTACGAGCAGTACTTC
.	TRBV25-1	TRBJ2-5	.	CASSEYGSKETQYF	TGTGCCAGCAGTGAATATGGCAGTAAAGAGACCCAGTACTTC
TRBD2	TRBV29-1	TRBJ2-3	.	CSVEGGGLLTDTQYF	TGCAGCGTTGAAGGCGGGGGGCTCCTCACAGATACGCAGTATTTT
.	TRBV4-1	TRBJ2-4	.	CASSQDAAENIQYF	TGCGCCAGCAGCCAAGATGCGGCAGAAAACATTCAGTACTTC
TRBD1	TRBV28	TRBJ2-5	.	CASSPPGQGKSETQYF	TGTGCCAGCAGCCCGCCGGGACAGGGAAAGTCGGAGACCCAGTACTTC
.	TRBV7-9	TRBJ2-7	.	CASRGPGVGYEQYF	TGTGCCAGCAGGGGCCCGGGGGTAGGCTACGAGCAGTACTTC
.	TRBV11-2	TRBJ2-1	.	CASSFTEDEQFF	TGTGCCAGCAGCTTTACAGAGGATGAGCAGTTCTTC
.	TRBV27	TRBJ2-5	.	CASSPLGNVETQYF	TGTGCCAGCAGCCCCCTTGGAAATGTGGAGACCCAGTACTTC
TRBD2	TRBV11-3	TRBJ2-3	.	CASSPAGESTDTQYF	TGTGCCAGCAGCCCAGCGGGAGAGAGCACAGATACGCAGTATTTT
.	TRBV30	TRBJ2-1	.	CAWADRLSPPLSYNEQFF	TGTGCCTGGGCCGACAGACTCAGCCCCCCTCTATCCTACAATGAGCAGTTCTTC
TRBD1	TRBV27	TRBJ2-7	few	CASSTGQTYEQYF	TGTGCCAGCAGTACGGGACAGACCTACGAGCAGTACTTC
.	TRBV5-4	TRBJ1-6	.	CASTVARGSPLHF	TGTGCCAGCACCGTGGCCCGGGGATCACCCCTCCACTTT
.	TRBV5-4	TRBJ2-2	.	CASSSATGELFF	TGTGCCAGCAGTTCGGCCACCGGGGAGCTGTTTTTT
.	TRBV27	TRBJ1-2	few	CASSLTGNRVDGYGYTF	TGTGCCAGCAGTTTGACGGGTAACAGGGTGGATGGCTATGGCTACACCTTC
.	TRBV10-3	TRBJ1-1	.	CATQGGTMNTEAFF	TGTGCCACCCAAGGAGGGACGATGAACACTGAAGCTTTCTTT
.	TRBV10-1	TRBJ2-1	.	CASSEGLPPNEQFF	TGCGCCAGCAGTGAGGGTCTCCCGCCGAATGAGCAGTTCTTC
.	TRBV29-1	TRBJ2-1	few	CSVVGPYNEQFF	TGCAGCGTTGTAGGGCCTTACAATGAGCAGTTCTTC